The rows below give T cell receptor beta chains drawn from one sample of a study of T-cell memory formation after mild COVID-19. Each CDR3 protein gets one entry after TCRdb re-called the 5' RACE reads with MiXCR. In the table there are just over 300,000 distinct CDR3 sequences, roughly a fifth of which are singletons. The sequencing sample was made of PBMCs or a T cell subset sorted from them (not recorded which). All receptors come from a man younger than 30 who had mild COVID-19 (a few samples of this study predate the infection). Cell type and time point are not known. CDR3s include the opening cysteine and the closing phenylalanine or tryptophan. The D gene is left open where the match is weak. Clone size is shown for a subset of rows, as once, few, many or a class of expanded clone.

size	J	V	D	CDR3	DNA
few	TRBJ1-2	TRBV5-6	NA	CASSPGFNYGYTF	TGTGCCAGCAGCCCGGGGTTTAACTATGGCTACACCTTC
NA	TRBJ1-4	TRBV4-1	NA	CASSQAPRTRREKLFF	TGCGCCAGCAGCCAAGCCCCTCGGACACGACGTGAAAAACTGTTTTTT
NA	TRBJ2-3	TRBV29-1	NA	CSVQVGTDTQYF	TGCAGCGTCCAGGTGGGCACAGATACGCAGTATTTT
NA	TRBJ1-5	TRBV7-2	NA	CASSLDRGGGNQPQHF	TGTGCCAGCAGCTTAGATAGAGGGGGAGGTAATCAGCCCCAGCATTTT
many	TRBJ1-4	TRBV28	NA	CASSSEKLFF	TGTGCCAGCAGTTCCGAAAAACTGTTTTTT
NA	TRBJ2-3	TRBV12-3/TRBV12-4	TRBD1	CASRSGTGGSTDTQYF	TGTGCCAGCAGATCCGGGACAGGGGGGAGCACAGATACGCAGTATTTT
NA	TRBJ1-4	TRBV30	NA	CAWTRGGGDEKLFF	TGTGCCTGGACCCGTGGGGGGGGCGATGAAAAACTGTTTTTT
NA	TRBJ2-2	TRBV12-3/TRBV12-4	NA	CASSAGQPTPNTGELFF	TGTGCCAGCAGTGCAGGACAGCCCACTCCCAACACCGGGGAGCTGTTTTTT
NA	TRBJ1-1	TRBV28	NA	CASSLRAANTEAFF	TGTGCCAGCAGTTTACGGGCAGCGAACACTGAAGCTTTCTTT
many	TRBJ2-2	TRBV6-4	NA	CASSDSDTGELFF	TGTGCCAGCAGTGACTCGGACACCGGGGAGCTGTTTTTT
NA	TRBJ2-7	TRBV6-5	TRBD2	CASSYRRLAVFPEQYF	TGTGCCAGCAGTTACAGAAGACTAGCGGTCTTCCCCGAGCAGTACTTC
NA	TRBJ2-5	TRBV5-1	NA	CASSLGTLSQETQYF	TGCGCCAGCAGCTTGGGTACGCTAAGTCAAGAGACCCAGTACTTC
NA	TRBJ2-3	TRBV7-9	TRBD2	CASSSGTTESDTQYF	TGTGCCAGCAGCTCCGGGACTACCGAGTCAGATACGCAGTATTTT
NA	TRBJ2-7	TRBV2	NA	CASSVVSYEQYF	TGTGCCAGCAGCGTGGTTTCCTACGAGCAGTACTTC
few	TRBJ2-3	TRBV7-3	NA	CASSRTWGDTQYF	TGTGCCAGCAGTCGGACCTGGGGCGATACGCAGTATTTT
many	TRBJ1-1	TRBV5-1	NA	CASSFVPGANTEAFF	TGCGCCAGCAGCTTCGTCCCGGGGGCGAACACTGAAGCTTTCTTT
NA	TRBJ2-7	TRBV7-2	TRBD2	CASSFSGGISYEQYF	TGTGCCAGCAGCTTTAGCGGGGGGATCTCCTACGAGCAGTACTTC
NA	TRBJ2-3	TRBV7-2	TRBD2	CASSLVTTSGTDTQYF	TGTGCCAGCAGCTTAGTAACAACTAGCGGCACAGATACGCAGTATTTT
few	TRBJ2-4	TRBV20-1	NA	CSASRAGNIQYF	TGCAGTGCTAGCCGGGCGGGGAACATTCAGTACTTC
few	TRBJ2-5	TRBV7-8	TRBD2	CASSLAPSGAQETQYF	TGTGCCAGCAGCTTAGCGCCTAGCGGGGCCCAAGAGACCCAGTACTTC
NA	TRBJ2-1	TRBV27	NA	CASSLSVDNEQFF	TGTGCCAGCAGTTTATCCGTGGACAATGAGCAGTTCTTC
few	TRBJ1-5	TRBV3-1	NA	CASSQNGANQPQHF	TGTGCCAGCAGCCAAAACGGGGCAAATCAGCCCCAGCATTTT
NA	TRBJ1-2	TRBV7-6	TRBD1	CASSLESGGEGYTF	TGTGCCAGCAGCTTAGAGTCAGGGGGCGAGGGCTACACCTTC
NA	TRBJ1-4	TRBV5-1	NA	CASSLGSWMDEKLFF	TGCGCCAGCAGCTTGGGCAGTTGGATGGATGAAAAACTGTTTTTT
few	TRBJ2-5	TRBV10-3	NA	CAISGGIGGEETQYF	TGTGCCATCAGTGGGGGTATTGGGGGCGAAGAGACCCAGTACTTC
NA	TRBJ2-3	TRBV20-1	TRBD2	CSALDSSGGGDTQYF	TGCAGTGCTCTAGACTCTAGCGGGGGGGGTGATACGCAGTATTTT